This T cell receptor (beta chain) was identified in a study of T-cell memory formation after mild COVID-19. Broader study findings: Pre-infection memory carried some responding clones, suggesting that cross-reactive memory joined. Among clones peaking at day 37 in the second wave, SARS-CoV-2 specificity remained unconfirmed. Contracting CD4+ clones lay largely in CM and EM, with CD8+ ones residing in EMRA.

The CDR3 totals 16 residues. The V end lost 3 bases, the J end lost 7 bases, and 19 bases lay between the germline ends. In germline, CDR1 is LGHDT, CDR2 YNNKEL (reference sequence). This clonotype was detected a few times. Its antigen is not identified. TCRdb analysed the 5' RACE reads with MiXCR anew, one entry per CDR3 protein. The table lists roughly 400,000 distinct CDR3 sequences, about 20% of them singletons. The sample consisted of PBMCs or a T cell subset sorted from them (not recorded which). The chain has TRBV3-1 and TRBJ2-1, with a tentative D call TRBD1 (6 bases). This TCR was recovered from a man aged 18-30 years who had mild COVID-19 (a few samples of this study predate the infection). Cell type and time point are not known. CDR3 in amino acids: CASSQPGLGQRNEQFF. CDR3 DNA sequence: TGTGCCAGCAGCCAGCCGGGCCTAGGACAGCGTAATGAGCAGTTCTTC.